This is a list of T cell receptor beta chains from one sample in a study of cytomegalovirus exposure and HLA in healthy donors. Assay: immunoSEQ multiplex PCR; the TCRdb copy retains only in-frame clones and omits some. The sample shows around 100,000 clones, 60% to 80% of them seen only once. The sequencing sample was made of PBMCs. The receptors originated from a woman aged 18 to 35 in good health and CMV-seropositive. The CDR3 runs from the conserved cysteine through the conserved F or W. A D gene is named only where the DNA matches it firmly. Size is omitted from some rows. Given values are once, few, many or a class for expanded clones.

clone size	J gene	D gene	V gene	CDR3 DNA	CDR3 protein
-	TRBJ1-1	-	TRBV30	TGTGCCTGGAGTGTACTGGACTCAGAAGCTTTCTTT	CAWSVLDSEAFF
-	TRBJ1-4	-	TRBV29-1	TGCAGCGCCCTGAGAGATGGAAAACTGTTTTTT	CSALRDGKLFF
-	TRBJ1-1	TRBD1	TRBV14	TGTGCCAGCAGCCAACGACCAGGGACAGTTAACACTGAAGCTTTCTTT	CASSQRPGTVNTEAFF
-	TRBJ1-5	-	TRBV7-6	TGTGCCAGCAGCTTAGGAGGGTTAAGCAATCAGCCCCAGCATTTT	CASSLGGLSNQPQHF
-	TRBJ2-5	-	TRBV5-1	TGCGCCAGCAGCTTGGACAGCGGGGAGACCCAGTACTTC	CASSLDSGETQYF
-	TRBJ1-1	-	TRBV27	TGTGCCAGCAGTTTATCACGGGGAGATGACACTGAAGCTTTCTTT	CASSLSRGDDTEAFF
-	TRBJ1-2	-	TRBV6-1	TGTGCCAGCACTCCATACTCTAACTATGGCTACACCTTC	CASTPYSNYGYTF
few	TRBJ1-1	-	TRBV27	TGTGCCAGCGGGGGCTACACTGAAGCTTTCTTT	CASGGYTEAFF
once	TRBJ2-1	TRBD2	TRBV4-1	TGCGCCAGCAGCCAACAAGGACTAGCGGGAGGGCCGGGAGGAAGTGAGCAGTTCTTC	CASSQQGLAGGPGGSEQFF
-	TRBJ2-6	TRBD1	TRBV5-1	TGCGCCAGCAGCTTGGGGGGACAGGCTGGGGCCAACGTCCTGACTTTC	CASSLGGQAGANVLTF
-	TRBJ2-1	-	TRBV7-8	TGTGCCAGCAACCTCCCTAGCCGGGCGCAGTTCTTC	CASNLPSRAQFF
-	TRBJ2-3	TRBD2	TRBV11-2	TGTGCCAGCAGCTTACTAGCGGGAGAGTCAGATACGCAGTATTTT	CASSLLAGESDTQYF
-	TRBJ2-1	-	TRBV27	TGTGCCAGCAGTTTATCCCCGGCAGGCCCTCCCTACAATGAGCAGTTCTTC	CASSLSPAGPPYNEQFF
-	TRBJ2-5	TRBD1	TRBV6-6	TGTGCCACCGCAGGGGGCGCGAAAGAGACCCAGTACTTC	CATAGGAKETQYF
-	TRBJ2-2	TRBD1	TRBV25-1	TGTGGAACCGGGACAGTGAACACCGGGGAGCTGTTTTTT	CGTGTVNTGELFF
-	TRBJ1-5	-	TRBV6-4	TGTGCCAGCAGTGACTCGAAGTCAGGTCTCAATCAGCCCCAGCATTTT	CASSDSKSGLNQPQHF
-	TRBJ1-2	-	TRBV15	TGTGCCACCAGCTGGGGACTCGACTATGGCTACACCTTC	CATSWGLDYGYTF
-	TRBJ2-6	-	TRBV7-6	TGTGCCAGCAGCTTTGCCTCAGGGGCCTCTGGGGCCAACGTCCTGACTTTC	CASSFASGASGANVLTF
-	TRBJ2-7	-	TRBV2	TGTGCCAGCACCGCGACGGAGGTCTCCTACGAGCAGTACTTC	CASTATEVSYEQYF
-	TRBJ1-2	-	TRBV28	TGTGCCTGTGGGAGCGGAGACTATGGCTACACCTTC	CACGSGDYGYTF
few	TRBJ1-5	-	TRBV4-1	TGCGCCAGCAGCCAAGGGCGCAATCAGCCCCAGCATTTT	CASSQGRNQPQHF
-	TRBJ2-5	-	TRBV29-1	TGCAGCGTTGAAGGCCCCAGGGCCGCAGAGACCCAGTACTTC	CSVEGPRAAETQYF
few	TRBJ1-1	TRBD1	TRBV18	TGTGCCAGCTCACCATCCGGGACAGGGTACGCTTTCTTT	CASSPSGTGYAFF
-	TRBJ1-4	-	TRBV6-7	TGTGCCAGCGGCGGGAGGGGAACTAATGAAAAACTGTTTTTT	CASGGRGTNEKLFF
few	TRBJ2-2	-	TRBV2	TGTGCCAGCACCAGGGAAACGAACACCGGGGAGCTGTTTTTT	CASTRETNTGELFF
-	TRBJ2-3	-	TRBV5-1	TGCGCCAGCAGCCACCAGGACAGTTCTAGCACAGATACGCAGTATTTT	CASSHQDSSSTDTQYF
-	TRBJ2-5	TRBD2	TRBV11-2	TGTGCCAGCAGCGTAGGGGGACTAGCGGGGCAAGAGACCCAGTACTTC	CASSVGGLAGQETQYF
-	TRBJ1-2	TRBD1	TRBV19	TGTGCCAGCCTAGACAGGGGGCGACACTATGGCTACACCTTC	CASLDRGRHYGYTF
-	TRBJ1-1	-	TRBV18	TGTGCCAGCTCACCAAGTGAGGGTAACACTGAAGCTTTCTTT	CASSPSEGNTEAFF